The 5 T cell receptor beta chains below all came from one sample that was sequenced in a study of T cell responses to AZD1222 COVID-19 vaccine. Measured with immunoSEQ multiplex PCR; TCRdb has only the in-frame clones, and not every one. The repertoire holds 140,000 or so clones, with about 89% as singletons. Sample: peripheral blood, taken 28 days after the second dose of the MenACWY control vaccine. The receptors stem from an adult who received the MenACWY meningococcal vaccine as a control.

The rearrangement joins TRBV12-3 or TRBV12-4 to TRBJ2-7; 7 nucleotides line up with TRBD1. Germline trimming cut 5 bases from V and 6 bases from J; bases unmatched to any gene: 4. The CDR3 totals 12 residues. CDR3 nucleotides: TGTGCCAGCAGTCGACAGGGTGGCGAGCAGTACTTC. Translation gives CASSRQGGEQYF.

The rearrangement links TRBV11-1 to TRBJ2-7; D unclear. The CDR3 is 11 amino acids. Germline V CDR1 and CDR2: SGHAT, FQDESV (reference sequence). The ends were cut back, 3 bases at V and 4 bases at J, with 4 bases in the middle. In DNA form, the CDR3 reads TGTGCCAGCAGCTTTAATTACGAGCAGTACTTC. Its protein product is CASSFNYEQYF.

The chain joins TRBV2 to TRBJ1-5; TRBD1 matches at 8 bases. Trimming removed 6 bases from V and 0 bases from J; junction bases left unmatched: 7. Germline CDR1 reads SNHLY; CDR2 reads FYNNEI. This CDR3 has 16 residues. CDR3 DNA sequence: TGTGCCAGCAGGGAGAAGACAGGGGATAGCAATCAGCCCCAGCATTTT. It is translated as CASREKTGDSNQPQHF.

The rearrangement joins TRBV10-2 to TRBJ2-1; 15 bases align to TRBD2. This CDR3 spans 15 amino acids. The germline V gene has CDR1 WSHSY and CDR2 SAAADI. V shed 6 bases, J shed 13 bases, and the junction held 10 bases outside the gene matches. The CDR3 loop reads CASSLEGLAGGIQFF. Written as DNA, the CDR3 is TGCGCCAGCAGCCTAGAAGGACTAGCGGGAGGGATTCAGTTCTTC.

This clone was found once. This chain joins TRBV7-6 and TRBJ2-1; no clear D gene. Germline CDR1 reads SGHVS; CDR2 reads FNYEAQ. The V and J ends lost 5 bases and 0 bases respectively, with 14 bases between them. The CDR3 spans 16 residues. In nucleotides, the CDR3 is TGTGCCAGCAGCCTTCGCGAGCCCCCCTCCTACAATGAGCAGTTCTTC. Translation: CASSLREPPSYNEQFF.